These T cell receptor beta chains were read from a single sample in a study of regulatory T cells in long-lasting Graves disease. TCRdb used MiXCR to reprocess the multiplex PCR reads, holding one entry per CDR3 protein. The table has fewer than 650,000 distinct CDR3 sequences, approximately 16% seen once; the top ten hold around 12%. This sample was shared with a second study, whose subject was T cells in Graves' hyperthyroidism and ophthalmopathy.

Source: peripheral blood mononuclear cells (PBMCs), taken at new diagnosis, from a patient treated with antithyroid drugs. The receptors here all came from a man aged 18 to 29 with Graves disease. The CDR3 runs from the conserved cysteine through the conserved F or W. D genes are given only for firm matches. Size is stated for part of the rows, as once, few or many counts, or as a class when the clone is expanded.

>TRBV11-2|TRBJ2-1|many|NA
CASSLDSFSSYNEQFF
TGTGCCAGCAGCCTTGACTCCTTCAGCTCCTACAATGAGCAGTTCTTC
>TRBV15|TRBJ2-1|NA|NA
CATSRAGAYNEQFF
TGTGCCACCAGCAGAGCAGGAGCGTACAATGAGCAGTTCTTC
>TRBV6-2/TRBV6-3|TRBJ1-5|few|NA
CASSPNSGDQPQHF
TGTGCCAGCAGCCCCAATTCCGGGGATCAGCCCCAGCATTTT
>TRBV6-1|TRBJ1-2|NA|TRBD1
CASSTPDRLQVNYGYTF
TGTGCCAGCAGCACCCCGGACAGGCTCCAAGTCAACTATGGCTACACCTTC
>TRBV30|TRBJ1-1|many|NA
CAWATGSTEAFF
TGTGCCTGGGCTACAGGGTCCACTGAAGCTTTCTTT
>TRBV18|TRBJ2-1|many|TRBD1
CASSAGTGAYNEQFF
TGTGCCAGCTCAGCCGGGACAGGGGCTTACAATGAGCAGTTCTTC
>TRBV28|TRBJ1-2|NA|NA
CASSAVRGGGYTF
TGTGCCAGCAGTGCGGTCCGGGGAGGTGGCTACACCTTC
>TRBV27|TRBJ1-3|few|TRBD1
CASSPFAGQFGNTIYF
TGTGCCAGCAGTCCTTTCGCGGGACAGTTCGGAAACACCATATATTTT
>TRBV20-1|TRBJ2-7|few|NA
CSARTGSTYEQYF
TGCAGTGCTAGAACGGGTAGCACCTACGAGCAGTACTTC
>TRBV4-1|TRBJ2-1|NA|TRBD2
CASSSEGTSGYNEQFF
TGCGCCAGCAGCAGTGAGGGGACTAGCGGTTACAATGAGCAGTTCTTC
>TRBV12-3/TRBV12-4|TRBJ2-3|many|NA
CASSSRQGGDTQYF
TGTGCCAGCAGTTCCCGGCAGGGAGGAGATACGCAGTATTTT
>TRBV28|TRBJ2-3|many|TRBD1
CASSSTGGGTDTQYF
TGTGCCAGCAGTTCGACAGGGGGCGGAACAGATACGCAGTATTTT
>TRBV6-2/TRBV6-3|TRBJ1-4|few|NA
CASSRLRTNEKLFF
TGTGCCAGCAGTCGATTGCGAACTAATGAAAAACTGTTTTTT
>TRBV30|TRBJ2-3|few|TRBD2
CAWGGLAGRGTDTQYF
TGTGCCTGGGGGGGACTAGCGGGGAGAGGGACAGATACGCAGTATTTT
>TRBV29-1|TRBJ1-2|NA|NA
CSVVVLYGYTF
TGCAGCGTTGTCGTCCTATATGGCTACACCTTC
>TRBV5-1|TRBJ2-1|NA|TRBD1
CASSFGTAYNEQFF
TGCGCCAGCAGCTTCGGGACAGCATACAATGAGCAGTTCTTC
>TRBV29-1|TRBJ1-1|many|NA
CSVEGKTGRTLNTEAFF
TGCAGCGTTGAAGGTAAAACAGGGAGAACCCTGAACACTGAAGCTTTCTTT
>TRBV3-1|TRBJ2-7|many|TRBD1
CASSRDRGREQYF
TGTGCCAGCAGCCGGGACAGGGGTCGAGAGCAGTACTTC
>TRBV6-9|TRBJ2-4|few|TRBD2
CASSYAGVRNIQYF
TGTGCCAGCAGTTACGCGGGAGTTCGAAACATTCAGTACTTC
>TRBV5-4|TRBJ1-1|NA|TRBD1
CASSSPGTAMNTEAFF
TGTGCCAGCAGCTCCCCCGGGACAGCCATGAACACTGAAGCTTTCTTT
>TRBV20-1|TRBJ1-5|few|TRBD1
CSARSRTGSGQPQHF
TGCAGTGCTAGATCAAGGACAGGGTCGGGCCAGCCCCAGCATTTT
>TRBV19|TRBJ1-2|NA|NA
CASRSGEGIYGYTF
TGTGCCAGTAGGAGTGGGGAGGGAATCTATGGCTACACCTTC
>TRBV24-1|TRBJ2-1|few|TRBD2
CATSDQLAQQFF
TGTGCCACCAGTGACCAACTAGCGCAGCAGTTCTTC
>TRBV5-1|TRBJ1-2|few|TRBD1
CASSINRGGEDGYTF
TGCGCCAGCAGCATCAACAGGGGGGGCGAAGATGGCTACACCTTC
>TRBV7-2|TRBJ2-7|NA|NA
CASSLLTPTAPYEQYF
TGTGCCAGCAGCCTACTAACCCCGACAGCCCCCTACGAGCAGTACTTC
>TRBV4-1|TRBJ2-7|NA|NA
CASGKTAGGNGGSYEQYF
TGCGCCAGCGGGAAGACGGCAGGGGGGAACGGCGGGAGCTACGAGCAGTACTTC
>TRBV30|TRBJ2-7|NA|TRBD1
CAWSLAGQVHEQYF
TGTGCCTGGAGCCTTGCTGGACAGGTCCACGAGCAGTACTTC
>TRBV27|TRBJ2-7|many|TRBD2
CASSRPGLATQYF
TGTGCCAGCAGTAGACCGGGACTAGCAACGCAGTACTTC
>TRBV30|TRBJ1-5|many|NA
CAWSSQGNQPQHF
TGTGCCTGGAGTAGTCAGGGCAATCAGCCCCAGCATTTT
>TRBV5-6|TRBJ1-2|few|NA
CASSLSGHGYTF
TGTGCCAGCAGCTTGTCCGGGCATGGCTACACCTTC
>TRBV7-9|TRBJ1-2|NA|NA
CASSLDSGISGYTF
TGTGCCAGCAGCTTAGATTCGGGTATTTCTGGCTACACCTTC
>TRBV27|TRBJ1-5|NA|NA
CASSSGIWSNQPQHF
TGTGCCAGCAGTTCAGGAATCTGGAGCAATCAGCCCCAGCATTTT
>TRBV7-8|TRBJ2-1|many|TRBD2
CASSGSGRFSSYNEQFF
TGTGCCAGCAGCGGTAGCGGGAGGTTTAGCTCCTACAATGAGCAGTTCTTC
>TRBV6-2/TRBV6-3|TRBJ2-3|many|NA
CASKTPSTDTQYF
TGTGCCAGTAAAACCCCTAGCACAGATACGCAGTATTTT
>TRBV29-1|TRBJ2-7|many|NA
CSVAAAGLFGEQYF
TGCAGCGTTGCCGCCGCAGGGCTCTTCGGGGAGCAGTACTTC
>TRBV25-1|TRBJ2-1|NA|NA
CASSAEAEQFF
TGTGCCAGCAGTGCCGAGGCTGAGCAGTTCTTC
>TRBV20-1|TRBJ1-1|NA|TRBD1
CSARVGTDRNTEAFF
TGCAGTGCTAGAGTAGGGACAGATAGGAACACTGAAGCTTTCTTT
>TRBV7-2|TRBJ2-7|few|TRBD2
CASSPERGYEQYF
TGTGCCAGCAGCCCCGAGCGGGGCTACGAGCAGTACTTC
>TRBV18|TRBJ2-5|few|NA
CASSPLQVGETQYF
TGTGCCAGCTCACCACTTCAGGTGGGGGAGACCCAGTACTTC
>TRBV29-1|TRBJ1-4|NA|TRBD1
CSGSTGGPNEKLFF
TGCAGCGGATCGACAGGGGGGCCTAATGAAAAACTGTTTTTT
>TRBV20-1|TRBJ2-7|many|NA
CSARSGYEQYF
TGCAGTGCTAGAAGCGGCTACGAGCAGTACTTC
>TRBV3-1|TRBJ2-1|many|TRBD2
CASSQVGTSTEQFF
TGTGCCAGCAGCCAAGTCGGGACTAGTACCGAGCAGTTCTTC
>TRBV27|TRBJ1-1|many|NA
CASSYLRGNTEAFF
TGTGCCAGCAGCTACCTTCGGGGGAACACTGAAGCTTTCTTT
>TRBV5-1|TRBJ2-7|NA|TRBD1
CASSITGTGIDDQYF
TGCGCCAGCAGCATAACCGGGACAGGGATAGACGATCAGTACTTC
>TRBV12-3/TRBV12-4|TRBJ2-1|NA|NA
CASTSDNEQFF
TGTGCCAGCACGTCAGACAATGAGCAGTTCTTC
>TRBV25-1|TRBJ2-2|few|NA
CASSDWRRVGSGTGELFF
TGTGCCAGCAGTGATTGGCGCAGGGTGGGGTCCGGCACCGGGGAGCTGTTTTTT
>TRBV6-2/TRBV6-3|TRBJ2-7|NA|TRBD1
CASSRPGQGSGEQYF
TGTGCCTCATCTCGTCCGGGACAGGGATCGGGCGAGCAGTACTTC
>TRBV7-9|TRBJ2-7|NA|TRBD2
CASSSKREGLYEQYF
TGTGCCAGCAGTTCGAAGCGGGAGGGCTTGTACGAGCAGTACTTC
>TRBV30|TRBJ2-1|few|NA
CAWSKYSGAYNEQFF
TGTGCCTGGAGTAAATACTCGGGAGCCTACAATGAGCAGTTCTTC
>TRBV7-9|TRBJ2-6|NA|NA
CASSLDREHPSGANVLTF
TGTGCCAGCAGCCTCGACCGGGAACACCCCTCTGGGGCCAACGTCCTGACTTTC
>TRBV29-1|TRBJ2-3|few|NA
CSTRFSRPSDTQYF
TGCAGCACTCGTTTTTCTCGGCCCTCAGATACGCAGTATTTT
>TRBV5-1|TRBJ2-1|many|NA
CASSLGGPLVGEQFF
TGCGCCAGCAGCTTGGGCGGACCCCTGGTGGGGGAGCAGTTCTTC
>TRBV7-8|TRBJ1-5|many|TRBD1
CASSPGGTGPQHF
TGTGCCAGCAGCCCCGGCGGGACAGGACCCCAGCATTTT
>TRBV12-3/TRBV12-4|TRBJ2-1|many|NA
CASSPIQGLEQFF
TGTGCCAGCAGCCCTATACAAGGTCTGGAGCAGTTCTTC